The 20 T cell receptor beta chains reported below all come from one sample, sequenced in a study of T cells after yellow fever vaccination. MiXCR, applied by TCRdb to the 5' RACE reads, yields one record per CDR3 protein. The data contain 400,000 or so distinct CDR3 sequences, about 9.9% of them singletons. Here the sequenced sample was PBMCs, taken on the day of the first yellow fever vaccination. These receptor sequences come from a man between 18 and 35 years old who received the YFV17D yellow fever vaccine.

The chain combines TRBV3-1 with TRBJ2-1; TRBD2 is a possible D gene (7 bases). In germline, CDR1 is LGHDT, CDR2 YNNKEL (reference sequence). V lost 7 bases and J lost 7, with 20 bases in between. This CDR3 comprises 15 residues. The CDR3 DNA sequence: TGTGCCAGCAACAACCTAGGGGGGGGCCCTAATGAGCAGTTCTTC. Its protein is CASNNLGGGPNEQFF.

In this sample, this clonotype turned up a few times. The chain uses TRBV30 and TRBJ1-5; 10 bases agree with TRBD1. CDR3 length: 13 residues. Germline CDR1 is GTSNPN and CDR2 is SVGIG (reference sequence). V trimming: 3 bases; J trimming: 6 bases; junction bases outside the gene matches: 2. Written as DNA, the CDR3 is TGTGCCTGGAGCGGACAGGGGGTTCAGCCCCAGCATTTT. Translation: CAWSGQGVQPQHF.

This clonotype was observed at least ten times. V gene TRBV12-3 or TRBV12-4 combines with J gene TRBJ2-2; D may be TRBD1 (6 bases). The CDR3 length is 15 residues. The V end was cut by 6 bases, the J end by 6 bases, with 17 bases between. CDR3 in amino acids: CASSEGHWVSGELFF. CDR3 nucleotide sequence: TGTGCCAGCAGCGAGGGACACTGGGTGTCCGGGGAGCTGTTTTTT.

This clonotype was recorded a few times. The chain joins TRBV6-5 to TRBJ2-1, with 10 bases aligning to TRBD2. V was clipped by 0 bases and J by 3 bases; unmatched bases: 5. The CDR3 runs to 17 residues. Germline CDR1 reads MNHEY; CDR2 reads SVGAGI. CDR3 protein: CASSYSRQRGGYNEQFF. CDR3 sequence (DNA): TGTGCCAGCAGTTACTCTCGGCAGCGGGGGGGCTACAATGAGCAGTTCTTC.

This clonotype was counted between two and nine times. The chain links TRBV19 to TRBJ1-5, with TRBD1 as a possible D gene (5 bases). CDR1 is LNHDA and CDR2 is SQIVND in the germline V gene (reference sequence). V was cut by 1 base and J by 7 bases, with 23 bases left in between. There are 18 residues in the CDR3. CDR3 residues: CASSIGHFRGAIGQPQHF. The CDR3 nucleotides are TGTGCCAGTAGTATAGGCCACTTCCGAGGGGCAATAGGGCAGCCCCAGCATTTT.

V and J are TRBV6-4 and TRBJ1-2; the D is unclear. V lost 2 bases and J lost 0, with 4 bases in between. The CDR3 is 13 amino acids. Germline CDR1 MRHNA, CDR2 SNTAGT. The chain's CDR3 is CASSDNANYGYTF. Written as DNA, the CDR3 is TGTGCCAGCAGTGACAACGCTAACTATGGCTACACCTTC.

The V call is TRBV20-1, the J call TRBJ2-7, with a possible D match to TRBD2 (7 bases). CDR3 size: 15 residues. Germline-derived CDR1 and CDR2 are DFQATT and SNEGSKA (reference sequence). V shed 0 bases and J shed 6 bases, with 18 bases lying between them. CDR3 DNA sequence: TGCAGTGCTAGAGACCCACTGGGGGGGCCCAGCGAGCAGTACTTC. Protein product: CSARDPLGGPSEQYF.

This clonotype was counted at least ten times. CDR3 sequence (DNA): TGTGCCAGCGCCCGGGACGCCGCCTACAATGAGCAGTTCTTC. Translating gives CASARDAAYNEQFF. The rearrangement uses TRBV6-1 and TRBJ2-1; either TRBD1 or TRBD2 may fit D (5 bases each). Germline loops: CDR1 MNHNS, CDR2 SASEGT. V gave up 8 bases and J gave up 2 bases, with 13 bases separating them. The CDR3 has 14 residues.

V usage is TRBV18 and J usage is TRBJ1-1; 7 bases map to TRBD1. This CDR3 comprises 16 residues. Germline V gene sequence: CDR1 KGHSH, CDR2 LQKENI. Germline trimming cut 1 base from V and 4 bases from J; bases unmatched to any gene: 9. CDR3 nucleotides: TGTGCCAGCTCACCACAAGGGGGCAATTCTGGCACTGAAGCTTTCTTT. The encoded protein is CASSPQGGNSGTEAFF.

This clonotype is a singleton in its sample. The chain recombines TRBV5-4 with TRBJ2-6; D is unclear. The germline V gene encodes CDR1 SGHNT and CDR2 YYREEE (reference sequence). Trimming pared 1 base from V and 0 bases from J, leaving 8 bases between. CDR3 length: 16 amino acids. The CDR3 region has the DNA TGTGCCAGCAGCTTGATTGGGATCTCTGGGGCCAACGTCCTGACTTTC. Protein: CASSLIGISGANVLTF.

The chain links TRBV7-2 to TRBJ1-1, with 8 bases fitting TRBD1. This CDR3 spans 14 amino acids. Germline V CDR1 and CDR2: SGHTA, FQGNSA. Unmatched junction bases numbered 3, after V lost 6 bases and J lost 0 bases. CDR3 DNA sequence: TGTGCCAGCAGTCAGACAGGGGTGAACACTGAAGCTTTCTTT. Protein sequence: CASSQTGVNTEAFF.

In its sample, this clonotype was seen many times. The genes are TRBV6-2 or TRBV6-3 and TRBJ2-6; D is uncertain. The CDR3 extends over 14 amino acids. The ends were cut back, 4 bases at V and 0 bases at J, with 4 bases in the middle. Germline assignment: CDR1 MNHEY and CDR2 SVGEGT. The CDR3 region has the DNA TGTGCCAGCAGTTGGGACTCTGGGGCCAACGTCCTGACTTTC. It yields the protein CASSWDSGANVLTF.

This clonotype appeared many times. CDR3 in amino acids: CASSLSSGGAGETQYF. The CDR3 nucleotides are TGTGCCAGCAGTTTATCTAGCGGGGGGGCGGGTGAGACCCAGTACTTC. The chain couples TRBV12-3 or TRBV12-4 to TRBJ2-5; 12 bases agree with TRBD2. The CDR3 contains 16 residues. Trimming at V came to 2 bases and at J to 5 bases, leaving 6 bases not matched to a gene.

This clonotype was seen a few times. This rearrangement joins TRBV7-6 to TRBJ1-4, with a weak D call TRBD1 (5 bases). The CDR3 runs to 15 residues. Germline values: CDR1 SGHVS, CDR2 FNYEAQ. V dropped 4 bases and J dropped 5 bases, with 14 bases sitting between them. CDR3 DNA sequence: TGTGCCAGCAGCTCGGGACGGCGCATGAATGAAAAACTGTTTTTT. Its protein product is CASSSGRRMNEKLFF.

This clonotype has only a few counts. This chain connects TRBV6-5 to TRBJ1-1; unclear D gene. Germline loops: CDR1 MNHEY, CDR2 SVGAGI. V dropped 0 bases and J dropped 4 bases, with 18 bases sitting between them. CDR3 size: 17 residues. The DNA of the CDR3 is TGTGCCAGCAGTTACTCGATAGGTCAGGAACGGAGCACTGAAGCTTTCTTT. Translation: CASSYSIGQERSTEAFF.

This clonotype was seen many times. The V call is TRBV4-1, the J call TRBJ2-1, with 13 bases identical to TRBD2. The CDR3 is 20 amino acids. The germline V gene encodes CDR1 MGHRA and CDR2 YSYEKL. Trimming removed 2 bases from V and 0 bases from J; junction bases left unmatched: 10. DNA for the CDR3: TGCGCCAGCAGCCAACCAACTAGCGGGGGGGCATACAGCTCCTACAATGAGCAGTTCTTC. Protein sequence: CASSQPTSGGAYSSYNEQFF.

This clonotype was counted only a few times. The V call is TRBV7-2, the J call TRBJ1-3; D gene uncertain. The CDR3 is made up of 15 amino acids. CDR1 and CDR2 (germline): SGHTA, FQGNSA. The ends were cut back, 3 bases at V and 0 bases at J, with 9 bases in the middle. CDR3 in amino acids: CASSLVVSSGNTIYF. In nucleotides, the CDR3 is TGTGCCAGCAGCTTGGTGGTTAGCTCTGGAAACACCATATATTTT.

This clonotype was counted between two and nine times. This rearrangement joins TRBV9 to TRBJ2-1, with TRBD2 identical over 12 bases. J lost 7 bases, V lost 3 bases, and 14 bases had no gene match. Germline lookup yields CDR1 SGDLS and CDR2 YYNGEE. The CDR3 is made up of 18 amino acids. This CDR3 reads CASSAPPQLAGGRNEQFF. CDR3 DNA sequence: TGTGCCAGCAGCGCGCCACCCCAACTAGCGGGGGGACGGAATGAGCAGTTCTTC.

This clonotype was detected only a few times. This chain connects TRBV6-1 to TRBJ1-6; no definite D call. The CDR3 is made up of 15 amino acids. Germline loops: CDR1 MNHNS, CDR2 SASEGT. V dropped 6 bases and J dropped 3 bases, with 12 bases sitting between them. Written as DNA, the CDR3 is TGTGCCAGCAGGGGTGCGCTTAGCTATAATTCACCCCTCCACTTT. Amino acids: CASRGALSYNSPLHF.

CDR3 amino acids: CASSLVYSGSTEAFF. For the CDR3, the DNA is TGTGCCAGCAGCTTAGTTTATTCGGGGTCCACTGAAGCTTTCTTT. This chain connects TRBV7-2 to TRBJ1-1; D gene uncertain. Germline CDR1 and CDR2: SGHTA and FQGNSA. V shed 1 base and J shed 4 bases, with 13 bases lying between them. This CDR3 is built from 15 residues. Based on the CDR3 plus reference TRBV7-2 and TRBJ1-1, the full variable domain is GAGVSQSPSNKVTEKGKDVELRCDPISGHTALYWYRQSLGQGLEFLIYFQGNSAPDKSGLPSDRFSAERTGGSVSTLTIQRTQQEDSAVYLCASSLVYSGSTEAFFGQGTRLTVV.